These T cell receptor beta chains were read from a single sample in a study of patients and donors after allogeneic stem cell transplantation. TCRdb re-analysed the RT-PCR reads in MiXCR, keeping a single row per CDR3 protein. The sample holds over 150,000 distinct CDR3 sequences, over 25% seen once. Sequencing input: blood, either unsorted or a sorted T cell fraction (not recorded which). Receptors originate from a human donor who was either an allogeneic HSCT recipient or a stem cell or donor lymphocyte infusion donor (not recorded which). It is not recorded whose cells these are; they may come from a transplant donor. Each CDR3 is given with its conserved first and last residue. The order of the fields is V gene, D gene, J gene, clone size, CDR3 DNA, CDR3 protein. A D gene is named only where the DNA matches it firmly. The size field is filled for only some rows; it gives once, few, many or a size class.

TRBV24-1	-	TRBJ2-3	few	TGTGCCACCAGCCCAGGGACAGATACGCAGTATTTT	CATSPGTDTQYF
TRBV7-9	TRBD2	TRBJ2-5	-	TGTGCCAGCAGCTTACAGCTAGCGGGACGAGAGACCCAGTACTTC	CASSLQLAGRETQYF
TRBV27	-	TRBJ1-2	few	TGTGCCAGCAGTTTACGGGGGTTCAACTATGGCTACACCTTC	CASSLRGFNYGYTF
TRBV12-3/TRBV12-4	TRBD2	TRBJ2-3	few	TGTGCCAGCAGTCAACTAGCGGGAGAGGCAGATACGCAGTATTTT	CASSQLAGEADTQYF
TRBV7-2	-	TRBJ1-5	-	TGTGCCAGCAGCTTGACAGTACAGCCCCAGCATTTT	CASSLTVQPQHF
TRBV20-1	-	TRBJ2-3	few	TGCAGTGCTAGAGGGTTGAGATCCCCAGATACGCAGTATTTT	CSARGLRSPDTQYF
TRBV12-3/TRBV12-4	-	TRBJ2-7	few	TGTGCCAGCAGTTTCTCCCACGGGGGAAGGTACGAGCAGTACTTC	CASSFSHGGRYEQYF
TRBV15	-	TRBJ2-2	-	TGTGCCACCATATCGGATTACACCGGGGAGCTGTTTTTT	CATISDYTGELFF
TRBV7-9	-	TRBJ1-5	-	TGTGCCAGCAGCCGCTGGGGCGACAATCAGCCCCAGCATTTT	CASSRWGDNQPQHF
TRBV27	-	TRBJ1-6	few	TGTGCCAGCAGCCAACAGGGTTGGAATTCACCCCTCCACTTT	CASSQQGWNSPLHF
TRBV12-3/TRBV12-4	-	TRBJ2-1	-	TGTGCCAGCGGGCAAGGGGGGAGGGCCAGCTCCTACAATGAGCAGTTCTTC	CASGQGGRASSYNEQFF
TRBV14	-	TRBJ2-3	few	TGTGCCAGCTTAGCCGGAGGGGGAGATACGCAGTATTTT	CASLAGGGDTQYF
TRBV13	-	TRBJ1-2	-	TGTGCCAGCAGCTTCGGGTGGAGGGCCGCTGGCTACACCTTC	CASSFGWRAAGYTF
TRBV5-4	-	TRBJ2-3	few	TGTGCCAGCAGCTTATTCAGGGGAACAGATACGCAGTATTTT	CASSLFRGTDTQYF
TRBV7-9	-	TRBJ1-5	-	TGTGCCAGCAGCACCAGGGGTGGCAATCAGCCCCAGCATTTT	CASSTRGGNQPQHF
TRBV9	-	TRBJ2-7	-	TGTGCCAGCAGCGTAAGGGTAGACTCAGTCTACGAGCAGTACTTC	CASSVRVDSVYEQYF
TRBV5-1	-	TRBJ2-5	once	TGCGCCAGCAGCTTGGGGGGTCTACTCCAAGAGACCCAGTACTTC	CASSLGGLLQETQYF
TRBV12-3/TRBV12-4	-	TRBJ2-7	-	TGTGCCAGCGCCCGGACAGCGTCTACCTACGAGCAGTACTTC	CASARTASTYEQYF
TRBV6-2/TRBV6-3	-	TRBJ1-2	few	TGTGCCAGCAGTAACACCGTCGGGGGCTACACCTTC	CASSNTVGGYTF
TRBV27	-	TRBJ1-5	many	TGTGCCAGCAGTTGGGGTAGGGGAGAATTTAGCAATCAGCCCCAGCATTTT	CASSWGRGEFSNQPQHF
TRBV4-3	TRBD2	TRBJ2-1	many	TGCGCCAGCAGCCAAGTTGCGGGAGCCTACAATGAGCAGTTCTTC	CASSQVAGAYNEQFF
TRBV10-1	TRBD2	TRBJ2-3	once	TGCGCCAGCAGTGGACTAGCAGGGAGCACAGATACGCAGTATTTT	CASSGLAGSTDTQYF
TRBV20-1	TRBD1	TRBJ2-5	-	TGCAGTGCTAGTGTCGCAGGGGGACGACAAGAGACCCAGTACTTC	CSASVAGGRQETQYF
TRBV5-6	-	TRBJ1-2	-	TGTGCCAGCAGCCAAAACCTCAGGCAGGTTAACTATGGCTACACCTTC	CASSQNLRQVNYGYTF
TRBV6-5	-	TRBJ1-4	-	TGTGCCAGCAGTTACTCGAATGGTGCAACTAATGAAAAACTGTTTTTT	CASSYSNGATNEKLFF
TRBV6-6	-	TRBJ1-3	few	TGTGCCAGCAGCACTGGACAGAGAAACACCATATATTTT	CASSTGQRNTIYF